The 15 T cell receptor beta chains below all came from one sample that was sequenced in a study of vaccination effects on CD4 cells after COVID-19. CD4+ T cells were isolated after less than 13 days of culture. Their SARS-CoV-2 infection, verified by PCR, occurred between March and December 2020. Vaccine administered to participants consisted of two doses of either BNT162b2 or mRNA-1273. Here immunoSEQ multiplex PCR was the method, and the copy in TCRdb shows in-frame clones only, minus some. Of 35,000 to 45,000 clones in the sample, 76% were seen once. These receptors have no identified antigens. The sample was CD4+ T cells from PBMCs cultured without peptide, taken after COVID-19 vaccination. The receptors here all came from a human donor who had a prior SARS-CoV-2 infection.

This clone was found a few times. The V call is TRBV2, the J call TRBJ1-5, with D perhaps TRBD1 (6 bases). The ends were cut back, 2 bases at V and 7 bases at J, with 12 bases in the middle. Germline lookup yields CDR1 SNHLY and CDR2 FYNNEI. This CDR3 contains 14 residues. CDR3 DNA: TGTGCCAGCAGTGAAACAGGGATGAGCCAGCCCCAGCATTTT. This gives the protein CASSETGMSQPQHF.

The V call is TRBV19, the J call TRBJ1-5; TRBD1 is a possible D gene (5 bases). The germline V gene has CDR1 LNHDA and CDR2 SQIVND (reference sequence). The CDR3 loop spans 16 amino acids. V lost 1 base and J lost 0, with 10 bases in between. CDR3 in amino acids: CASSIGGRVSNQPQHF. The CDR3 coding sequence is TGTGCCAGTAGTATAGGCGGCAGGGTTAGCAATCAGCCCCAGCATTTT. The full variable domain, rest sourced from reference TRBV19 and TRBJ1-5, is DGGITQSPKYLFRKEGQNVTLSCEQNLNHDAMYWYRQDPGQGLRLIYYSQIVNDFQKGDIAEGYSVSREKKESFPLTVTSAQKNPTAFYLCASSIGGRVSNQPQHFGDGTRLSIL.

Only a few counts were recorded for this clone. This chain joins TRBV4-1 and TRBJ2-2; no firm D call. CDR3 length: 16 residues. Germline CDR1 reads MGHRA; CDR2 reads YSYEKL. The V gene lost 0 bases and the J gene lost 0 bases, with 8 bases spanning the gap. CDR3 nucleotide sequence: TGCGCCAGCAGCCAAGATGAGGCAGCGAACACCGGGGAGCTGTTTTTT. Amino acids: CASSQDEAANTGELFF.

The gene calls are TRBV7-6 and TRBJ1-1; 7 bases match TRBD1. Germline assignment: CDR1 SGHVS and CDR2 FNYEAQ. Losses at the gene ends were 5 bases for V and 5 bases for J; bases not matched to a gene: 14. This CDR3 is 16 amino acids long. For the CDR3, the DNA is TGTGCCAGCAGCGCCAACGTTAACAGGGGACAAACTGAAGCTTTCTTT. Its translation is CASSANVNRGQTEAFF.

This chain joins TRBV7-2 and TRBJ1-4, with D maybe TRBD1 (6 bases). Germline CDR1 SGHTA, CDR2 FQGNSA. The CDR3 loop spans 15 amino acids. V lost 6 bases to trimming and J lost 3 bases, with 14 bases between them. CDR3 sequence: CASRRPGQPNEKLFF. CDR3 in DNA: TGTGCCAGCAGAAGACCGGGACAACCTAATGAAAAACTGTTTTTT.

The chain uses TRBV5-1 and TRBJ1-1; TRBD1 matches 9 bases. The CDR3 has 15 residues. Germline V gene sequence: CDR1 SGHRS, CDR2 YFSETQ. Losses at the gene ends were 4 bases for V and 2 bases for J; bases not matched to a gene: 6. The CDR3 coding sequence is TGCGCCAGCAGCGTTGGGGGACAGGGCAACACTGAAGCTTTCTTT. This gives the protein CASSVGGQGNTEAFF.

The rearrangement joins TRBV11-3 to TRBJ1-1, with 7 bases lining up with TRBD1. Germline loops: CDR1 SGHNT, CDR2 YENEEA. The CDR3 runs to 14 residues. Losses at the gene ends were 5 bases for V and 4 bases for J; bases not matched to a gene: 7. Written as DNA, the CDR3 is TGTGCCAGCAGCCGAGACAGGGAGGGCACTGAAGCTTTCTTT. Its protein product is CASSRDREGTEAFF.

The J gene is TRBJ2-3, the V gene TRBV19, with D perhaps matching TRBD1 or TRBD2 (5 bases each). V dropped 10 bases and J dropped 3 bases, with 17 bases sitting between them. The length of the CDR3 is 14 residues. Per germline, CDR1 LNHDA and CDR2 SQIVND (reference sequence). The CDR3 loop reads CATTPPGQTDTQYF. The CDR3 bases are TGTGCCACCACCCCCCCGGGGCAGACAGATACGCAGTATTTT.

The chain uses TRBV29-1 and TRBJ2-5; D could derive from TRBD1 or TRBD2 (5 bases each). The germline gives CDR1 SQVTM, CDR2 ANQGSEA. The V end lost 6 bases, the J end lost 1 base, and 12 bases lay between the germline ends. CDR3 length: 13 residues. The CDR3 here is CSVERGSQETQYF. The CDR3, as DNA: TGCAGCGTAGAGAGGGGTAGCCAAGAGACCCAGTACTTC.

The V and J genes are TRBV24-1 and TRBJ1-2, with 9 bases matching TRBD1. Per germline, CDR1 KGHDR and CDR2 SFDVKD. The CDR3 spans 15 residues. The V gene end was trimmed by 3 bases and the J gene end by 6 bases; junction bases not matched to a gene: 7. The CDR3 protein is CATSDPGQGYDGYTF. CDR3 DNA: TGTGCCACCAGTGATCCGGGACAGGGTTACGATGGCTACACCTTC.

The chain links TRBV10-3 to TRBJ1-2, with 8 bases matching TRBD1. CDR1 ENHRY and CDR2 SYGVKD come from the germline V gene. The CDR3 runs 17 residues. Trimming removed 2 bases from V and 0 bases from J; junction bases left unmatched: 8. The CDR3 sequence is CAISEGVTGATNYGYTF. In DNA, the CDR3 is TGTGCCATCAGTGAGGGGGTGACAGGGGCTACTAACTATGGCTACACCTTC.

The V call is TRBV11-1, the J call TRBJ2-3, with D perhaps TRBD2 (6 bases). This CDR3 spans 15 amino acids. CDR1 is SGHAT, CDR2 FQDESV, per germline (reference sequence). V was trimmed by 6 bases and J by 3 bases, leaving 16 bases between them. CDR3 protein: CASRPWGESTDTQYF. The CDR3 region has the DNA TGTGCCAGCAGACCGTGGGGGGAGAGTACAGATACGCAGTATTTT.

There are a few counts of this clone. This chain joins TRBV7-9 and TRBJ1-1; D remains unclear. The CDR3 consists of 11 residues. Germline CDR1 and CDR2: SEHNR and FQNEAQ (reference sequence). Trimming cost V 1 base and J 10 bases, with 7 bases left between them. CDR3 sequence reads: CASSLGRRAFF. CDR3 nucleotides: TGTGCCAGCAGCTTAGGTCGCCGAGCTTTCTTT.

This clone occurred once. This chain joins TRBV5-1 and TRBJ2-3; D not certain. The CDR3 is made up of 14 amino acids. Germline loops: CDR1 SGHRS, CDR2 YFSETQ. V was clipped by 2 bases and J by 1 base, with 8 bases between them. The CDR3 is CASSFNPGTDTQYF. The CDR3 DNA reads TGCGCCAGCAGCTTTAACCCGGGCACAGATACGCAGTATTTT.

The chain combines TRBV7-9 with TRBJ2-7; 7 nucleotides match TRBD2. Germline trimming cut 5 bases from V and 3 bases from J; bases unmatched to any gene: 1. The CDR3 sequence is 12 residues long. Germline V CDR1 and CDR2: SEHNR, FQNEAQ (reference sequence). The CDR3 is CASSAGVYEQYF. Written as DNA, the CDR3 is TGTGCCAGCAGCGCGGGGGTCTACGAGCAGTACTTC.